The source of this T cell receptor beta chain is a study of blood T cells in healthy people across ages (dated by TCRdb to the mid-2010s). At the level of the whole study: In model experiments, roughly one uniquely barcoded TCR beta cDNA molecule per two T cells was captured by template switching. Two additional independent replicas of 1 million unique cDNA reads from the same blood draw were analyzed for two donors (one aged 18 to 30 and one aged 80 or older). Donors of different ages were randomly distributed across sequencing lanes to avoid experimental bias. Four age groups were formed from the donors: young (average approximately 15 years), middle-aged (less than 40), aged (around 68) and long-lived (82). Using deep sequencing normalized with unique cDNA molecular identifiers, the study measured how TCR beta repertoire diversity changes with age.

Study-wide conclusions, independent of this receptor: As age increased, observed TCR beta diversity per million T cells dropped in a roughly linear way, and a significant reduction was already evident by age around 41. Because profiling used bulk unsorted PBMCs, naive and antigen-experienced compartments could not be compared conclusively. The long-lived group showed more naive CD4+ T cells, fewer expanded clones and increased TCR diversity than the aged group, suggesting age selection. A strong correlation was found between observed TCR beta diversity and the percentage of naive T cells measured by flow cytometry. Total diversity estimates from one million sequenced T cells were considered lower bounds and underestimates. Donor CMV infection status was unknown, potentially confounding age-related changes in expanded clonotypes.

CDR1 SEHNR and CDR2 FQNEAQ are derived from the germline V gene (reference sequence). The CDR3 goes from the cysteine to the phenylalanine over 13 residues. The only DNA kept is the CDR3, 39 bases in frame from the first base. V is reduced by 4 bases and J by 10 bases, leaving a spacing of 17 bases between them. Library method: 5' RACE. Sequenced on an Illumina HiSeq 2500. The second PCR ran for about 7 to 11 cycles and used a J-beta primer mix along with a sample-barcoded 5' primer. A unique molecular identifier was introduced onto each TCR beta cDNA molecule by a template-switch 5' adaptor carrying 12 random nucleotides. Each sample yielded at least 2.5 million CDR3-containing paired-end reads. All of the RNA was converted into first-strand cDNA using the Mint cDNA synthesis kit, with a TRBC-specific oligonucleotide serving as the primer. All cDNA was treated with uracil-DNA glycosylase and then went through a first 18-cycle PCR with the universal primers M1SS and BC2_uni_R. The study's processing was this. For normalization, 1 million high-quality reads, each with a distinct molecular identifier, were randomly selected from each sample. Reads sharing molecular identifiers were discarded rather than binned into consensus sequences. MiTCR, with a Q25 quality threshold and the strictest error-elimination algorithm, was used for CDR3 identification, clonotype clustering and error correction. Lower-bound total TCR beta diversity was estimated with a nonparametric unseen species model using Euler transformation. Using fastp trimming at Q25 and MiXCR clonotype assembly, TCRdb reanalyzed the public sequencing data and kept in-frame beta chains. Here each entry gathers all rows of one CDR3 protein and keeps the most common genes and DNA. TCRdb's processing, not the authors', yielded these V and J calls. This sample holds 1.4 million or so distinct CDR3 sequences; roughly 43% were observed only once. The top ten constitute about 3.8% of the sample.

Donors were a few dozen systemically healthy Caucasian individuals from Russia aged 6 to 90 years. About 10 milliliters of peripheral blood were collected from each donor into EDTA-treated Vacutainer tubes. PBMCs were isolated by Ficoll-Paque density-gradient centrifugation, with at least 7 million obtained per sample. Total RNA was extracted from PBMCs with Trizol reagent, with at least 5.5 micrograms obtained per sample. The percentages of naive CD45RAhigh/CD27high T cells were determined by flow cytometry on a PBMC aliquot from every donor. The sample holds a few counts of this clonotype. The antigen this receptor binds is unknown. No much larger clone exists at a distance of one base, and base qualities are not known.

The material sequenced was blood. The V and J segments used are TRBV7-9 and TRBJ2-7, with a tentative D gene TRBD2 over 5 matching bases. The sequence derives from a woman younger than 35 in good health. The nucleotides read TGTGCCAGCAGCTATGGATGGACGGGGTCCCAGTACTTC. This codes for CASSYGWTGSQYF.